These 28 T cell receptor beta chains share one sample of origin, sequenced in a study of PD-L1 blockade in urothelial cancer. Time point described: pretreatment peripheral blood. Sequenced by immunoSEQ multiplex PCR; TCRdb stores in-frame clones only, minus some. The table shows roughly 47,000 clones, with approximately 85% occurring only once. The source material was PBMCs, sampled around atezolizumab (anti-PD-L1) treatment. Source of these receptors: a man aged 65 to 79 with urothelial cancer.

This clone was seen a few times. The genes are TRBV7-2 and TRBJ1-1; TRBD1 might be the D (5 bases). Germline loops: CDR1 SGHTA, CDR2 FQGNSA. The CDR3 consists of 13 residues. V lost 0 bases to trimming and J lost 8 bases, with 10 bases between them. CDR3 DNA sequence: TGTGCCAGCAGCTTAGCGGGACTTAGGGAAGCTTTCTTT. Its translation is CASSLAGLREAFF.

This sequence joins TRBV19 and TRBJ2-7; D might be TRBD1 (6 bases). The germline V gene has CDR1 LNHDA and CDR2 SQIVND (reference sequence). This CDR3 contains 14 residues. Trimming left V 4 bases short and J 3 bases short, with 13 bases between. This chain's CDR3 is CASSNRDTYYEQYF. Here the CDR3 DNA reads TGTGCCAGTAGTAACCGGGACACCTACTACGAGCAGTACTTC.

V is TRBV19 and J is TRBJ1-5, with a possible D match to TRBD1 (6 bases). CDR1 is LNHDA, CDR2 SQIVND, per germline (reference sequence). Trimming took 4 bases from V and 6 from J, leaving 16 bases between them. There are 15 residues in the CDR3. In DNA form, the CDR3 reads TGTGCCAGTAGTACTTATACTACAGGGATTCAGCCCCAGCATTTT. Amino acid sequence: CASSTYTTGIQPQHF.

The V call is TRBV7-9, the J call TRBJ2-7, with 8 bases fitting TRBD1. The CDR3 is 14 amino acids. Per the germline V gene, CDR1 is SEHNR and CDR2 is FQNEAQ (reference sequence). Trimming at V came to 5 bases and at J to 7 bases, leaving 10 bases not matched to a gene. The CDR3 sequence: CASSPGQGLWEQYF. CDR3 sequence (DNA): TGTGCCAGCAGCCCTGGACAGGGTTTATGGGAGCAGTACTTC. Using reference TRBV7-9 and TRBJ2-7 for the parts outside the CDR3, the full variable domain is DTGVSQNPRHKITKRGQNVTFRCDPISEHNRLYWYRQTLGQGPEFLTYFQNEAQLEKSRLLSDRFSAERPKGSFSTLEIQRTEQGDSAMYLCASSPGQGLWEQYFGPGTRLTVT.

This clone showed up many times. The chain is built from TRBV4-2 and TRBJ1-1, with D tentatively TRBD1 (6 bases). This CDR3 is 15 amino acids long. Germline V gives CDR1 LGHNA, CDR2 YNFKEQ. Between the trimmed V and J ends, which lost 0 bases and 6 bases, there was a span of 14 bases. The chain's CDR3 is CASSQDLQGGSEAFF. CDR3 sequence (DNA): TGTGCCAGCAGCCAAGATTTACAGGGCGGTTCTGAAGCTTTCTTT.

V gene TRBV7-2 combines with J gene TRBJ2-1; D is possibly TRBD2 (6 bases). The ends were cut back, 5 bases at V and 3 bases at J, with 14 bases in the middle. Germline V gives CDR1 SGHTA, CDR2 FQGNSA. CDR3 length equals 15 residues. The CDR3 bases are TGTGCCAGCAGCCTAGGAGCGGGCCTCTACAATGAGCAGTTCTTC. Its protein is CASSLGAGLYNEQFF.

This clone has only one observation. This rearrangement joins TRBV27 to TRBJ2-7; D not certain. This CDR3 contains 13 residues. Germline CDR1 and CDR2: MNHEY and SMNVEV (reference sequence). V was shortened by 7 bases and J by 8 bases, with 18 bases between the two germline ends. For the CDR3, the DNA is TGTGCCAGCATGGGCCATCAAAAACCCCAGCAGTACTTC. This encodes CASMGHQKPQQYF.

The chain combines TRBV6-6 with TRBJ1-2; tentatively, D is TRBD1 (6 bases). The V and J ends lost 5 bases and 1 base respectively, with 17 bases between them. The CDR3 is 16 amino acids. Per the germline V gene, CDR1 is MNHNY and CDR2 is SVGAGI (reference sequence). CDR3 in amino acids: CASSPQPTGFNYGYTF. For the CDR3, the DNA is TGTGCCAGCAGTCCACAACCTACAGGGTTTAACTATGGCTACACCTTC.

The chain links TRBV5-4 to TRBJ1-1; tentatively, D is TRBD1 (6 bases). The CDR3 covers 13 residues. Per germline, CDR1 SGHNT and CDR2 YYREEE (reference sequence). V was pared by 5 bases and J by 3 bases, with 11 bases between. CDR3 sequence: CASRRGHHTEAFF. Written as DNA, the CDR3 is TGTGCCAGCAGAAGGGGACATCACACTGAAGCTTTCTTT.

This clone was picked up many times. The chain joins TRBV10-3 to TRBJ1-1; no clear D. CDR3 size: 12 residues. Germline CDR1 and CDR2: ENHRY and SYGVKD. V was pared by 6 bases and J by 0 bases, with 5 bases between. The CDR3 DNA reads as TGTGCCATCAGCCGTATGAACACTGAAGCTTTCTTT. This translates into CAISRMNTEAFF.

CDR3 nucleotides: TGCGCCAGCAGTACCTTCGGACAGGGCCTCGGTGGCTACACCTTC. Its translation: CASSTFGQGLGGYTF. The V call is TRBV5-1, the J call TRBJ1-2; 8 positions agree with TRBD1. The V segment lost 5 bases and the J segment 7 bases; nucleotides outside the gene matches: 13. The length of the CDR3 is 15 residues. CDR1 is SGHRS and CDR2 is YFSETQ in the germline V gene.

This chain links TRBV18 with TRBJ1-1, with no clear D. This CDR3 is 13 amino acids long. Deletions cut 2 bases from V and 3 bases from J, with 7 bases between. Germline V lookup: CDR1 KGHSH, CDR2 LQKENI. The CDR3 DNA reads TGTGCCAGCTCACCAATGGCGGACACTGAAGCTTTCTTT. The encoded protein is CASSPMADTEAFF.

V is TRBV5-1 and J is TRBJ2-3; TRBD1 might be the D (6 bases). V shed 0 bases and J shed 0 bases, with 14 bases lying between them. The CDR3 totals 17 residues. Germline values: CDR1 SGHRS, CDR2 YFSETQ. The CDR3 nucleotides are TGCGCCAGCAGCTTGGACCCGACAGGTTCTAGCACAGATACGCAGTATTTT. This codes for CASSLDPTGSSTDTQYF.

This chain links TRBV28 with TRBJ1-4, with a possible D match to TRBD1 (6 bases). Germline CDR1 and CDR2: MDHEN and SYDVKM. The V end was cut by 4 bases, the J end by 4 bases, with 13 bases between. The CDR3 totals 15 residues. The CDR3 here is CASSSPQGFNEKLFF. Written as DNA, the CDR3 is TGTGCCAGCAGTTCCCCCCAGGGGTTTAATGAAAAACTGTTTTTT.

The chain uses TRBV5-1 and TRBJ1-3; TRBD1 agrees at 8 bases. Germline V gene sequence: CDR1 SGHRS, CDR2 YFSETQ. The CDR3 contains 15 residues. The junction had 5 bases not matched to a gene; V was cut back by 4 bases and J by 2 bases. The CDR3 region is CASSRQGQPGNTIYF. CDR3 DNA sequence: TGCGCCAGCAGCAGACAGGGGCAGCCTGGAAACACCATATATTTT.

The J gene is TRBJ1-1, the V gene TRBV28, with 9 positions matching TRBD1. The germline gives CDR1 MDHEN, CDR2 SYDVKM. The CDR3 spans 15 residues. Trimming took 6 bases from V and 5 from J; bases not matched to a gene: 10. The CDR3 protein is CASSGVGQGRTEAFF. The CDR3 coding sequence is TGTGCCAGCAGCGGCGTAGGACAGGGGAGGACTGAAGCTTTCTTT.

This clone was found a few times. The chain employs TRBV11-2 and TRBJ2-3; no definite D call. The CDR3 is 15 amino acids. Germline-derived CDR1 and CDR2 are SGHAT and FQNNGV. The ends were cut back, 1 base at V and 2 bases at J, with 10 bases in the middle. The CDR3 here is CASSLVPGLTDTQYF. CDR3 DNA: TGTGCCAGCAGCTTAGTACCAGGCCTCACAGATACGCAGTATTTT. Based on the CDR3 plus reference TRBV11-2 and TRBJ2-3, the full variable domain is EAGVAQSPRYKIIEKRQSVAFWCNPISGHATLYWYQQILGQGPKLLIQFQNNGVVDDSQLPKDRFSAERLKGVDSTLKIQPAKLEDSAVYLCASSLVPGLTDTQYFGPGTRLTVL.

V and J are TRBV5-4 and TRBJ2-3; TRBD2 matches 9 bases. Germline values: CDR1 SGHNT, CDR2 YYREEE (reference sequence). V gave up 4 bases and J gave up 2 bases; unmatched junction bases: 5. The CDR3 covers 15 residues. The CDR3 loop reads CASSPTSGDTDTQYF. The CDR3 nucleotides read TGTGCCAGCAGCCCGACTAGCGGAGACACAGATACGCAGTATTTT.

This clone was observed a single time. This chain joins TRBV12-5 and TRBJ1-1, with TRBD1 as a possible D gene (6 bases). CDR1 and CDR2 from the germline V gene are LGHNT and FRNRAP. The CDR3 runs to 14 residues. V was clipped by 5 bases and J by 3 bases, with 13 bases between them. The CDR3 sequence is CASGQGGFDTEAFF. The DNA for the CDR3 is TGTGCTAGTGGTCAAGGGGGATTCGACACTGAAGCTTTCTTT.

The genes are TRBV14 and TRBJ2-3, with 12 bases that match TRBD2. The CDR3 has 17 amino acids. V shed 0 bases and J 4 bases; nucleotides not matched to a gene: 5. Per the germline V gene, CDR1 is SGHDN and CDR2 is FVKESK. For the CDR3, the DNA is TGTGCCAGCAGCCAAGAATCGGGACTAGCGGGCGCAGATACGCAGTATTTT. This gives the protein CASSQESGLAGADTQYF. Full variable domain (missing parts from reference TRBV14 and TRBJ2-3): EAGVTQFPSHSVIEKGQTVTLRCDPISGHDNLYWYRRVMGKEIKFLLHFVKESKQDESGMPNNRFLAERTGGTYSTLKVQPAELEDSGVYFCASSQESGLAGADTQYFGPGTRLTVL.

This clone was detected only once. The chain uses TRBV2 and TRBJ2-6; D is unresolved. Between the trimmed V and J ends, which lost 6 bases and 0 bases, there was a span of 9 bases. The germline gives CDR1 SNHLY, CDR2 FYNNEI. This CDR3 comprises 15 residues. This CDR3 is CASRTSNSGANVLTF. The CDR3 DNA follows: TGTGCCAGCAGGACATCCAACTCTGGGGCCAACGTCCTGACTTTC.

The V gene is TRBV6-1, the J gene TRBJ1-5; D possibly corresponds to TRBD1 (6 bases). Trimming stripped 2 bases from V and 1 base from J, with 12 bases between. CDR3 length equals 16 residues. The germline V gene encodes CDR1 MNHNS and CDR2 SASEGT. The CDR3 here is CASSERGGLSNQPQHF. The CDR3 DNA sequence: TGTGCCAGCAGTGAAAGGGGGGGATTGAGCAATCAGCCCCAGCATTTT.

The chain is built from TRBV29-1 and TRBJ1-4, with unresolved D. V was shortened by 4 bases and J by 0 bases, with 6 bases between the two germline ends. The CDR3 extends over 13 amino acids. CDR1 is SQVTM and CDR2 is ANQGSEA in the germline V gene. The CDR3 loop is CSVGASTNEKLFF. The CDR3 DNA sequence: TGCAGCGTTGGAGCCTCAACTAATGAAAAACTGTTTTTT.

The chain recombines TRBV28 with TRBJ2-3; 10 bases map to TRBD2. V was clipped by 4 bases and J by 6 bases; unmatched bases: 13. Germline-derived CDR1 and CDR2 are MDHEN and SYDVKM. CDR3 length: 17 residues. The DNA of the CDR3 is TGTGCCAGCAGTTGGGGGGTTAGCGGGAGGAGAATGGATACGCAGTATTTT. Translating gives CASSWGVSGRRMDTQYF.

This chain uses TRBV13 with TRBJ2-3; 11 bases are shared with TRBD2. CDR3 length: 14 residues. Germline V gene lookup returns CDR1 PRHDT and CDR2 FYEKMQ (reference sequence). V lost 5 bases, J lost 5 bases, and 3 bases stayed unmatched. CDR3 sequence (DNA): TGTGCCAGCAGCCCAGGACTAGCGGGAGATACGCAGTATTTT. Protein sequence: CASSPGLAGDTQYF.

V usage is TRBV9 and J usage is TRBJ2-2, with 7 bases lining up with TRBD2. The germline V gene has CDR1 SGDLS and CDR2 YYNGEE. The CDR3 is made up of 16 amino acids. V was pared by 1 base and J by 6 bases, with 9 bases of the junction left unmatched. DNA for the CDR3: TGTGCCAGCAGCGTACAAGGCGGGAGATACCCCGGGGAGCTGTTTTTT. This codes for CASSVQGGRYPGELFF.

This clone has just a few counts. The rearrangement joins TRBV6-5 to TRBJ2-5; a possible D gene is TRBD2 (5 bases). Per the germline V gene, CDR1 is MNHEY and CDR2 is SVGAGI. This CDR3 has 12 residues. V dropped 2 bases and J dropped 9 bases, with 10 bases sitting between them. CDR3 nucleotide sequence: TGTGCCAGCAGTTACGGCGTCGGGGCCCAGTACTTC. Amino acid sequence: CASSYGVGAQYF.

The V gene is TRBV18, the J gene TRBJ2-2, with D possibly being TRBD2 (5 bases). The CDR3 has 15 residues. The germline gives CDR1 KGHSH, CDR2 LQKENI. V dropped 3 bases and J dropped 5 bases, with 13 bases sitting between them. The CDR3 nucleotides are TGTGCCAGCTCACCGCTTCCCCGGGGAACCGGGGAGCTGTTTTTT. Amino acid sequence: CASSPLPRGTGELFF.